Listed below are T cell receptor beta chains from one sample, sequenced in a study of T cells in localized non-small cell lung cancer. Data came from immunoSEQ multiplex PCR; TCRdb stores just in-frame clones and leaves some out. The table has about 55,000 clones, roughly 88% seen once. The sample consisted of peripheral blood mononuclear cells, taken before any cancer treatment. The source of these receptors is a man aged 40-75 years with stage III lung adenocarcinoma. The CDR3 runs from the conserved cysteine through the conserved F or W. D genes are given only for firm matches. Clone size is stated in some rows and not others, as once, few, many or a class when expanded.

v_call	j_call	d_call	clone_size	cdr3_nt	cdr3_aa
TRBV10-2	TRBJ1-1	-	-	TGCGCCAGCAGGGTAGGGGGTGACACTGAAGCTTTCTTT	CASRVGGDTEAFF
TRBV7-9	TRBJ1-2	-	-	TGTGCCAGCAGCTTAGGTGGGAATGGCTACACCTTC	CASSLGGNGYTF
TRBV11-2	TRBJ2-3	-	-	TGTGCCAGCAGCTCAAACACAGATACGCAGTATTTT	CASSSNTDTQYF
TRBV2	TRBJ1-1	-	-	TGTGCCAGCAGGAGGGACACCCTGAACACTGAAGCTTTCTTT	CASRRDTLNTEAFF
TRBV5-1	TRBJ1-6	-	-	TGCGCCAGCAGCCGTGCGGGCAGTGATAATTCACCCCTCCACTTT	CASSRAGSDNSPLHF
TRBV5-6	TRBJ1-5	-	-	TGTGCCAGCAGCTTGCTGAATCAGCCCCAGCATTTT	CASSLLNQPQHF
TRBV14	TRBJ1-2	TRBD1	-	TGTGCCAGCAGCCAAGCCGGGACAGGGAGCTATGGCTACACCTTC	CASSQAGTGSYGYTF
TRBV5-1	TRBJ2-2	-	once	TGCGCCAGCAGCTCGGCGGCCGGGGAGCTGTTTTTT	CASSSAAGELFF
TRBV7-9	TRBJ1-1	-	-	TGTGCCAGCAGCTTAGCGCGCAGTATGAACACTGAAGCTTTCTTT	CASSLARSMNTEAFF
TRBV18	TRBJ1-4	-	-	TGTGCCAGCTCACCCTCCCCCGTAGAGGGTGAAAAACTGTTTTTT	CASSPSPVEGEKLFF
TRBV6-1	TRBJ1-3	TRBD1	-	TGTGCCAGCAGTGGTAGGACAGGGCCTTCTGGAAACACCATATATTTT	CASSGRTGPSGNTIYF
TRBV27	TRBJ2-7	-	-	TGTGCCAGCAGTTCACTTGAGGGACCCTACGAGCAGTACTTC	CASSSLEGPYEQYF
TRBV21-1	TRBJ2-7	-	few	TGTGCCAGCAGAAGCCGGTCAACTAAAAGAAACCACGAGCAGTACTTC	CASRSRSTKRNHEQYF
TRBV5-8	TRBJ2-7	TRBD2	-	TGTGCCAGCAGCTACCCATGGGAGGGCCGCGAGCAGTACTTC	CASSYPWEGREQYF
TRBV7-2	TRBJ1-1	-	-	TGTGCCAGCAGCTTACACATGAACACTGAAGCTTTCTTT	CASSLHMNTEAFF
TRBV25-1	TRBJ2-5	TRBD2	-	TGTGCCACCGGACTAGCGGAGAGGCGGGAGACCCAGTACTTC	CATGLAERRETQYF
TRBV11-3	TRBJ2-5	TRBD1	-	TGTGCCAGCATTCGGGACAGGGGGCTTGGGGAGACCCAGTACTTC	CASIRDRGLGETQYF
TRBV27	TRBJ2-1	TRBD1	-	TGTGCCAGCAGTCAAGGACAGGGGGTTATGTTCTTC	CASSQGQGVMFF
TRBV9	TRBJ1-1	TRBD1	few	TGTGCCAGCAGCGTGGGGTTAAATCCGGGACAGGTAAACACTGAAGCTTTCTTT	CASSVGLNPGQVNTEAFF
TRBV7-2	TRBJ1-2	-	many	TGTGCCAGCAGCTTAGTTCAGGGAGCTGGCTACACCTTC	CASSLVQGAGYTF
TRBV7-3	TRBJ2-1	TRBD1	-	TGTGCCAGCAGCTTCGACAGGGCTAATGAGCAGTTCTTC	CASSFDRANEQFF
TRBV30	TRBJ2-1	TRBD2	-	TGTGCCGAAGCGGGACTAGCCGCAAATGAGCAGTTCTTC	CAEAGLAANEQFF
TRBV2	TRBJ2-1	TRBD1	-	TGTGCCAGCGATGGGTGGACAGGGGACGATGAGCAGTTCTTC	CASDGWTGDDEQFF
TRBV19	TRBJ2-1	TRBD1	-	TGTGCCAGCGATACAGGGGGAAGGAATGAGCAGTTCTTC	CASDTGGRNEQFF
TRBV5-4	TRBJ1-1	-	-	TGTGCCAGCAGCTTGGACAGCCGAAAGGAAGCTTTCTTT	CASSLDSRKEAFF
TRBV30	TRBJ2-5	-	-	TGTGCCTGGATGACAGGCCCCCAAGAGACCCAGTACTTC	CAWMTGPQETQYF
TRBV19	TRBJ2-3	TRBD2	-	TGTGCCAGTACCCCGGGGGGGTCTAGCACAGATACGCAGTATTTT	CASTPGGSSTDTQYF
TRBV4-3	TRBJ2-4	-	-	TGCGCCAGCAGCCAAGGAGCGAGGCCCCAATCCAAAAACATTCAGTACTTC	CASSQGARPQSKNIQYF
TRBV18	TRBJ1-1	-	-	TGTGCCAGCTCAGCCGACAGCGATGTGAACACTGAAGCTTTCTTT	CASSADSDVNTEAFF
TRBV9	TRBJ2-7	-	-	TGTGCCAGCAGCGTAGATGTGACGACAATCTACGAGCAGTACTTC	CASSVDVTTIYEQYF
TRBV5-6	TRBJ1-2	-	-	TGTGCCAGCAGCTTGGTCGGGGCAGGGTATGGCTACACCTTC	CASSLVGAGYGYTF
TRBV7-2	TRBJ2-2	-	-	TGTGCCAGCAGCTTCAGAGGTGGCGTGGAGCTGTTTTTT	CASSFRGGVELFF
TRBV7-8	TRBJ1-2	-	-	TGTGCCAGCAGCCCGGGCCTTTACTATGGCTACACCTTC	CASSPGLYYGYTF
TRBV4-3	TRBJ1-2	-	-	TGCGCCAGCAGCCAAGACGAGTCCAACTATGGCTACACCTTC	CASSQDESNYGYTF
TRBV11-3	TRBJ2-2	-	-	TGTGCCAGCAGCCCGGTGGTTGGGAGCGGGGAGCTGTTTTTT	CASSPVVGSGELFF
TRBV9	TRBJ2-7	TRBD2	-	TGTGCCAGCAGCGTAGATTCGAGCGGGGGGAACTACGAGCAGTACTTC	CASSVDSSGGNYEQYF
TRBV4-2	TRBJ1-1	TRBD1	-	TGTGCCAGCAGCCTGGGACAGGGTGACACTGAAGCTTTCTTT	CASSLGQGDTEAFF
TRBV10-3	TRBJ2-3	-	-	TGTGCCATCAGTGAGTCGACCCAGGAGATCACAGATACGCAGTATTTT	CAISESTQEITDTQYF
TRBV5-6	TRBJ1-2	-	-	TGTGCCAGCAGCTCAGGGTCCGTCGATTGGTATGGCTACACCTTC	CASSSGSVDWYGYTF
TRBV21-1	TRBJ2-5	-	-	TGTGCCAGCAGCAAAAAAAGGGGGGGAGATCACGAGACCCAGTACTTC	CASSKKRGGDHETQYF
TRBV9	TRBJ1-1	-	once	TGTGCCAGCAGCGCGCCCAGGCCCATGAACACTGAAGCTTTCTTT	CASSAPRPMNTEAFF
TRBV5-6	TRBJ1-1	TRBD1	-	TGTGCCAGCAGCTTGGTAGGGGGCGCCTACACTGAAGCTTTCTTT	CASSLVGGAYTEAFF
TRBV7-9	TRBJ1-2	-	-	TGTGCCAGCAGCTTAGCGGGGAACAATGACTATGGCTACACCTTC	CASSLAGNNDYGYTF
TRBV28	TRBJ1-1	-	few	TGTGCCAGCAGTTCCCCCCGCTTGGCGGCTTTCTTT	CASSSPRLAAFF
TRBV19	TRBJ2-1	-	-	TGTGCCAGTTGTCAGGGGACGGGGTACAATGAGCAGTTCTTC	CASCQGTGYNEQFF
TRBV9	TRBJ1-6	-	-	TGTGCCAGCAGCGTAGAGCAGGATCTTAATTCACCCCTCCACTTT	CASSVEQDLNSPLHF